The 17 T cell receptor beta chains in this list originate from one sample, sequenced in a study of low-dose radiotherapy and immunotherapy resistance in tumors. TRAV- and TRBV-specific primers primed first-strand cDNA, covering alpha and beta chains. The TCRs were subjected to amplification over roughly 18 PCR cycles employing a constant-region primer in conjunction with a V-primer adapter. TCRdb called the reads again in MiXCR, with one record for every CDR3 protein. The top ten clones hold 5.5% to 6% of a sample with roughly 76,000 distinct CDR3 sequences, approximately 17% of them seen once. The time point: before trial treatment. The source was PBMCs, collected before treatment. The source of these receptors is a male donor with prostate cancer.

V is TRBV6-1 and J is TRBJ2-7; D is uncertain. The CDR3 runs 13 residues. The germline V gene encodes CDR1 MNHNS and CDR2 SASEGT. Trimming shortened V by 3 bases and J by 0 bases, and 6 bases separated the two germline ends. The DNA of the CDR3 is TGTGCCAGCAGTGAGGGAAGCTCCTACGAGCAGTACTTC. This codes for CASSEGSSYEQYF.

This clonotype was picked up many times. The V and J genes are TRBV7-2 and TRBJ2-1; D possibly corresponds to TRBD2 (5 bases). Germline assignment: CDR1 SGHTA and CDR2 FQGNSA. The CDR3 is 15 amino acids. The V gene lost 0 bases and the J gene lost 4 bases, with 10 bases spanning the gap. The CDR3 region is CASSLATGRYNEQFF. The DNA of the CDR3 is TGTGCCAGCAGCTTAGCAACGGGAAGATACAATGAGCAGTTCTTC.

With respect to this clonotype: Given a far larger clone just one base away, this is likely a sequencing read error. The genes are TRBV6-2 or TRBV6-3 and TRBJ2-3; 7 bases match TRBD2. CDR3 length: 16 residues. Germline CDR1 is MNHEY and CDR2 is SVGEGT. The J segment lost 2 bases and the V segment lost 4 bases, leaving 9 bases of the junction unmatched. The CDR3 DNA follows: TGTGCCAGCAGTTTAGCTCTCGCGGGAGCCACAGATACGCAGTATTTT. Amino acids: CASSLALAGATDTQYF.

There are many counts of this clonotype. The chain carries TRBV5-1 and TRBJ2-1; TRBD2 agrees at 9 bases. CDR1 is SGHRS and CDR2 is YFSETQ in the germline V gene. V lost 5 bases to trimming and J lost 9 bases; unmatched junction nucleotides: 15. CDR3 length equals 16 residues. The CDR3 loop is CASRRGGGRAFSEQFF. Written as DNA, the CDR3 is TGCGCCAGCAGACGCGGGGGCGGGAGGGCCTTCAGTGAGCAGTTCTTC.

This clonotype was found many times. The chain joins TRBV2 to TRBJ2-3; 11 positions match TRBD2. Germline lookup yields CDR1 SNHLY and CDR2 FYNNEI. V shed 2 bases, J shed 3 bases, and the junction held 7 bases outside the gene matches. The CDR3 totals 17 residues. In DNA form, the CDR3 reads TGTGCCAGCAGTGAACCAACGACTAGCGGGATAACAGATACGCAGTATTTT. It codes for CASSEPTTSGITDTQYF.

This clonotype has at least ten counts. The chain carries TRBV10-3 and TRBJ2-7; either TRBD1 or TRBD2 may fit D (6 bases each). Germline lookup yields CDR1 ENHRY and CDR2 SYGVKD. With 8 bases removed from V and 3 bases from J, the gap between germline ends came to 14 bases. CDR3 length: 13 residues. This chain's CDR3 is CAIAGKGGYEQYF. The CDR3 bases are TGTGCCATCGCCGGGAAGGGGGGCTACGAGCAGTACTTC.

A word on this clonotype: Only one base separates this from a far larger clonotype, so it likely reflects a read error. The CDR3 DNA reads TGTGCCAGGACCCGGCTGCGGGAGAATTACAATGAGCAGTTCTTC. Protein product: CARTRLRENYNEQFF. The V call is TRBV6-6, the J call TRBJ2-1; the match to TRBD2 covers 7 bases. The junction had 12 bases not matched to a gene; V was cut back by 9 bases and J by 4 bases. Germline V gives CDR1 MNHNY, CDR2 SVGAGI (reference sequence). The CDR3 consists of 15 residues.

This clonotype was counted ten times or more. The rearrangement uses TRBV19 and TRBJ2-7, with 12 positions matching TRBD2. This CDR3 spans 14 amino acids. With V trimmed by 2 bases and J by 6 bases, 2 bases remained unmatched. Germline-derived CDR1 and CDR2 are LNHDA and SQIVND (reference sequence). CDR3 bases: TGTGCCAGTAGTATAACTAGCGGGAGGTCCGAGCAGTACTTC. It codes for CASSITSGRSEQYF.

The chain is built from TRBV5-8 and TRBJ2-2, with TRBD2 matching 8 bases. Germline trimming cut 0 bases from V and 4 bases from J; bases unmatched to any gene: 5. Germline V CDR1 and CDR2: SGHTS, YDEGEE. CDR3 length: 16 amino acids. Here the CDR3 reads CASSLGPGGLTGELFF. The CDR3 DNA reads TGTGCCAGCAGCTTGGGGCCGGGGGGGCTCACCGGGGAGCTGTTTTTT.

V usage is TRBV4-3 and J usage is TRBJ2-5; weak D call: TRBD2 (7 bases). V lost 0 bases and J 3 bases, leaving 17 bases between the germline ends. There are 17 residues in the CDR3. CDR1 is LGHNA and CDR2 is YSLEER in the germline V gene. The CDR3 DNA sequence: TGCGCCAGCAGCCAAGATAGGGGGGCTAGCGGCAAAGAGACCCAGTACTTC. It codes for CASSQDRGASGKETQYF.

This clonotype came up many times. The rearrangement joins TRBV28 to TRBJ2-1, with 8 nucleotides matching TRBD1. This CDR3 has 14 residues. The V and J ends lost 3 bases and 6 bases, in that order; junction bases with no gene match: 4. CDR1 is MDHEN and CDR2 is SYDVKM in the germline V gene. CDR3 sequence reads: CASSLGQAINEQFF. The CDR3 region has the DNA TGTGCCAGCAGTTTGGGACAGGCTATCAATGAGCAGTTCTTC. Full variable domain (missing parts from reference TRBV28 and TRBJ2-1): DVKVTQSSRYLVKRTGEKVFLECVQDMDHENMFWYRQDPGLGLRLIYFSYDVKMKEKGDIPEGYSVSREKKERFSLILESASTNQTSMYLCASSLGQAINEQFFGPGTRLTVL.

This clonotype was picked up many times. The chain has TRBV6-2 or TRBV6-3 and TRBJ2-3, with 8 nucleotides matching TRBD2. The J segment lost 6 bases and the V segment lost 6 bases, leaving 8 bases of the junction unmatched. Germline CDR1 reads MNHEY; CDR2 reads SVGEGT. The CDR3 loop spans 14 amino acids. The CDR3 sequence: CASSLGLAGDTQYF. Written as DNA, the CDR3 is TGTGCCAGCAGCCTCGGACTAGCAGGGGATACGCAGTATTTT.

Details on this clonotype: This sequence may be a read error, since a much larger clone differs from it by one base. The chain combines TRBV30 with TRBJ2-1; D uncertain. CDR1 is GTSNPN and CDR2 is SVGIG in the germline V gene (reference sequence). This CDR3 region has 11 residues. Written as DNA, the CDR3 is TGTGTCTCCCGGAACTACAATGAGCAGTTCTTC. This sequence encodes CVSRNYNEQFF.

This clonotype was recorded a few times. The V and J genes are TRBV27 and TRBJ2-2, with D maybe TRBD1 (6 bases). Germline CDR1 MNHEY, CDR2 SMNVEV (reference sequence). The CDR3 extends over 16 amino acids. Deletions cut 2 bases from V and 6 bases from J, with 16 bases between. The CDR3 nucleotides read TGTGCCAGCAGTTTAATCAGGACAGAGGGTTCCGGGGAGCTGTTTTTT. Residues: CASSLIRTEGSGELFF.

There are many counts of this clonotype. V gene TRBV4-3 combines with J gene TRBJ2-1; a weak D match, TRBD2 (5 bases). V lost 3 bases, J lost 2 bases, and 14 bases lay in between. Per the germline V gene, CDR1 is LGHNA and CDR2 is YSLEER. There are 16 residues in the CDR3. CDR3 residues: CASSQEVAPTYNEQFF. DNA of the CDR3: TGCGCCAGCAGCCAGGAGGTAGCCCCTACCTACAATGAGCAGTTCTTC.

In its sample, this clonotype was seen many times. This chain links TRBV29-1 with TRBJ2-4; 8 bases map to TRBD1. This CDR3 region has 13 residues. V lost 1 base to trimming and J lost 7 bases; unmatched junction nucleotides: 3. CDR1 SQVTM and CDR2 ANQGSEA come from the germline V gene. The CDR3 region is CSVEAQGANIQYF. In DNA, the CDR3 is TGCAGCGTTGAAGCGCAGGGGGCTAACATTCAGTACTTC.

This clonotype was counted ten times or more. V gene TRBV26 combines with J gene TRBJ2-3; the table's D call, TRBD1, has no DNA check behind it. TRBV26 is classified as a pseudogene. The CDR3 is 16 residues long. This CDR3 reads CASPRPGQGPTDTQYF. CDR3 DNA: TGTGCCAGCCCGCGCCCGGGACAGGGACCGACAGATACGCAGTATTTT.